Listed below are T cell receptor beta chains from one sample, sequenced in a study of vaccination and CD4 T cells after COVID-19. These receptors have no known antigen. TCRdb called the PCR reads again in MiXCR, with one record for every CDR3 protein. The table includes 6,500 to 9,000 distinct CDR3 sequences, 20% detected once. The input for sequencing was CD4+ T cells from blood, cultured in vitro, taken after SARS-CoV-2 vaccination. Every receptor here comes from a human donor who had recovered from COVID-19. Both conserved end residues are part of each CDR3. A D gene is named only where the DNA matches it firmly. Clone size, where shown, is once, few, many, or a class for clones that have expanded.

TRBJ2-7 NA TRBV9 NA CASNNRGGYEQYF TGTGCCAGCAACAACAGGGGAGGCTACGAGCAGTACTTC
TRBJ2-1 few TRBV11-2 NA CASSSHREQFF TGTGCCAGCAGCTCCCACAGAGAGCAGTTCTTC
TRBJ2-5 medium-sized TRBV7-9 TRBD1 CASSLGTGRGETQYF TGTGCCAGCAGCTTAGGGACAGGGCGGGGAGAGACCCAGTACTTC
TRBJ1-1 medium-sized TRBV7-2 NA CASSLGQNTEAFF TGTGCCAGCAGCTTAGGACAGAACACTGAAGCTTTCTTT
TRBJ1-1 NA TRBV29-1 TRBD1 CSAAGGGTEAFF TGCAGCGCCGCAGGGGGCGGCACTGAAGCTTTCTTT
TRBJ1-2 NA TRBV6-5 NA CASSYSKTAKDGYTF TGTGCCAGCAGTTACTCTAAGACAGCCAAGGATGGCTACACCTTC
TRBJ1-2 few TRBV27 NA CASSSDGQPPYGYTF TGTGCCAGCAGTTCCGATGGACAGCCCCCCTATGGCTACACCTTC
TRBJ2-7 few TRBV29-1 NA CSAAEGPFPYEQYF TGCAGCGCCGCGGAGGGGCCATTCCCCTACGAGCAGTACTTC
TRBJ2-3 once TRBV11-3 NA CASSSRKSLRTDTQYF TGTGCCAGCAGCTCACGGAAGTCCCTCCGCACAGATACGCAGTATTTT
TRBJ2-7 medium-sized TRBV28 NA CASSHLRWGYEQYF TGTGCCAGCAGTCACCTCCGTTGGGGATACGAGCAGTACTTC
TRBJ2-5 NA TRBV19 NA CASSIEGGQTETQYF TGTGCCAGTAGTATAGAAGGGGGTCAGACAGAGACCCAGTACTTC
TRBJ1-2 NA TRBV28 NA CASSFQTRSNYGYTF TGTGCCAGCAGTTTTCAGACACGGTCAAACTATGGCTACACCTTC
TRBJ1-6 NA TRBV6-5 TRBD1 CASSYSNPRDSRNSPLHF TGTGCCAGCAGTTACTCCAATCCCCGGGACAGTAGAAATTCACCCCTCCACTTT
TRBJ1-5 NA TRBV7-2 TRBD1 CASSLDRVNQPQHF TGTGCCAGCAGCCTCGACAGGGTCAATCAGCCCCAGCATTTT
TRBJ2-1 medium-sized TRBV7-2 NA CASSLAGPSEQFF TGTGCCAGCAGCCTTGCCGGACCATCTGAGCAGTTCTTC